The 19 T cell receptor beta chains below come from one sample, sequenced in a study of blood T cell repertoires in COVID-19. Repertoires were generated with immunoSEQ multiplex PCR, while TCRdb's copy carries only in-frame clones and drops some. The top ten clones hold about 6% of a sample with about 250,000 clones, roughly 90% of them seen once. Sequences were obtained from PBMCs or T cells enriched from blood (not recorded which). These receptors were collected from a woman aged 25 to 39 with acute COVID-19.

A note on this clone: The sample has other DNA sequences that encode this CDR3 too. This chain connects TRBV27 to TRBJ2-3; 9 bases are shared with TRBD1. Germline V CDR1 and CDR2: MNHEY, SMNVEV (reference sequence). V gave up 6 bases and J gave up 4 bases; unmatched junction bases: 8. The CDR3 runs to 15 residues. The CDR3 nucleotides read TGTGCCAGCAGCCCTAGGGACAGGGTATCAGATACGCAGTATTTT. Translating gives CASSPRDRVSDTQYF.

The CDR3 loop is CASSTGQGNTEAFF. In nucleotides, the CDR3 is TGTGCCAGCAGCACAGGACAGGGGAACACTGAAGCTTTCTTT. The rearrangement links TRBV7-3 to TRBJ1-1; 8 bases map to TRBD1. Trimming took 5 bases from V and 1 from J; bases not matched to a gene: 3. This CDR3 contains 14 residues. Germline CDR1 is SGHTA and CDR2 is FQGTGA. Combining the CDR3 with reference TRBV7-3 and TRBJ1-1 gives the whole variable domain GAGVSQTPSNKVTEKGKYVELRCDPISGHTALYWYRQSLGQGPEFLIYFQGTGAADDSGLPNDRFFAVRPEGSVSTLKIQRTERGDSAVYLCASSTGQGNTEAFFGQGTRLTVV.

The chain has TRBV14 and TRBJ2-3; 7 positions agree with TRBD2. In germline, CDR1 is SGHDN, CDR2 FVKESK. Trimming cost V 3 bases and J 2 bases; bases outside gene matches: 5. CDR3 length: 15 residues. The CDR3, as DNA: TGTGCCAGCAGCCAGTTACTAGCGAACACAGATACGCAGTATTTT. Protein product: CASSQLLANTDTQYF.

This clone was seen once. V and J are TRBV27 and TRBJ2-7, with 9 bases lining up with TRBD1. V lost 6 bases, J lost 5 bases, and 8 bases stayed unmatched. The CDR3 has 14 amino acids. CDR1 and CDR2 (germline): MNHEY, SMNVEV (reference sequence). CDR3 protein: CASSTGQGTNEQYF. Here the CDR3 DNA reads TGTGCCAGCAGCACAGGACAGGGGACTAACGAGCAGTACTTC.

The chain has TRBV10-1 and TRBJ2-7; D is ambiguous. This CDR3 spans 13 amino acids. The V gene's germline CDR1 is WNHNN and CDR2 SYGVQD (reference sequence). Trimming took 3 bases from V and 3 from J, leaving 9 bases between them. The CDR3 sequence: CASSDGGNYEQYF. The CDR3 DNA follows: TGCGCCAGCAGTGATGGCGGCAACTACGAGCAGTACTTC.

This sequence joins TRBV10-2 and TRBJ2-3; possibly TRBD1 for D (6 bases). The CDR3 loop spans 16 amino acids. The V end lost 6 bases, the J end lost 1 base, and 17 bases lay between the germline ends. From germline, CDR1 is WSHSY and CDR2 SAAADI. The chain's CDR3 is CASRDQGITRTDTQYF. The CDR3 DNA reads TGCGCCAGCAGAGATCAGGGGATAACCCGCACAGATACGCAGTATTTT.

J is TRBJ1-1 and V is TRBV28; weak D call: TRBD1 (5 bases). The V and J ends lost 5 bases and 3 bases respectively, with 19 bases between them. This CDR3 region has 16 residues. The germline CDR1 and CDR2 sequences are MDHEN and SYDVKM. CDR3 sequence (DNA): TGTGCCAGCAGTCCGCTTAGGTGGGGGGTGGACACTGAAGCTTTCTTT. It specifies CASSPLRWGVDTEAFF.

This clone was seen only once. This chain joins TRBV10-3 and TRBJ2-2; D may be TRBD1 (5 bases). The CDR3 length is 14 residues. Per germline, CDR1 ENHRY and CDR2 SYGVKD. V lost 6 bases and J 3 bases, leaving 11 bases between the germline ends. The CDR3 spells CAIRPDSYTGELFF. CDR3 nucleotide sequence: TGTGCCATCAGACCTGACAGCTACACCGGGGAGCTGTTTTTT.

The CDR3 nucleotides are TGTGCCTGGAGTGTCCGAAGGCAGGACTATGGCTACACCTTC. Translating it yields CAWSVRRQDYGYTF. The chain is built from TRBV30 and TRBJ1-2; D unresolved. CDR1 and CDR2 from the germline V gene are GTSNPN and SVGIG (reference sequence). V was pared by 0 bases and J by 3 bases, with 11 bases between. The CDR3 runs to 14 residues.

The chain recombines TRBV5-4 with TRBJ2-3; TRBD2 might be the D (7 bases). The CDR3 is made up of 15 amino acids. V lost 9 bases and J 2 bases, leaving 19 bases between the germline ends. The germline V gene encodes CDR1 SGHNT and CDR2 YYREEE (reference sequence). This CDR3 is CAMQTGGQATDTQYF. In DNA, the CDR3 is TGTGCCATGCAGACGGGGGGCCAGGCCACAGATACGCAGTATTTT. The variable domain in full, completed from reference TRBV5-4 and TRBJ2-3, reads ETGVTQSPTHLIKTRGQQVTLRCSSQSGHNTVSWYQQALGQGPQFIFQYYREEENGRGNFPPRFSGLQFPNYSSELNVNALELDDSALYLCAMQTGGQATDTQYFGPGTRLTVL.

This sequence joins TRBV7-2 and TRBJ1-5; D gene unclear. This CDR3 spans 13 amino acids. The V gene's germline CDR1 is SGHTA and CDR2 FQGNSA. V was pared by 4 bases and J by 3 bases, with 7 bases between. The CDR3 DNA is TGTGCCAGCAGCTCCAACACCAATCAGCCCCAGCATTTT. It yields the protein CASSSNTNQPQHF.

The gene calls are TRBV18 and TRBJ2-2; 10 bases are shared with TRBD1. The CDR3 length is 15 residues. The germline gives CDR1 KGHSH, CDR2 LQKENI. J gave up 5 bases and V 2 bases, and 2 bases lay outside the gene matches. Here the CDR3 reads CASSPGTGVTGELFF. The CDR3 DNA follows: TGTGCCAGCTCACCAGGGACAGGGGTGACCGGGGAGCTGTTTTTT.

J is TRBJ2-3 and V is TRBV6-1, with D maybe TRBD1 (6 bases). Germline V gene sequence: CDR1 MNHNS, CDR2 SASEGT. This CDR3 is 15 amino acids long. V gave up 2 bases and J gave up 4 bases, with 13 bases separating them. The CDR3 is CASSEWWGRADTQYF. The DNA for the CDR3 is TGTGCCAGCAGTGAATGGTGGGGGCGCGCAGATACGCAGTATTTT.

The gene calls are TRBV13 and TRBJ1-6; a weak D match, TRBD1 (5 bases). Germline CDR1 and CDR2: PRHDT and FYEKMQ (reference sequence). The V end lost 3 bases, the J end lost 0 bases, and 9 bases lay between the germline ends. The CDR3 has 16 amino acids. The CDR3: CASSFGGSSYNSPLHF. The CDR3, as DNA: TGTGCCAGCAGCTTTGGGGGGAGCTCCTATAATTCACCCCTCCACTTT. The whole variable domain, filled in from reference TRBV13 and TRBJ1-6, reads AAGVIQSPRHLIKEKRETATLKCYPIPRHDTVYWYQQGPGQDPQFLISFYEKMQSDKGSIPDRFSAQQFSDYHSELNMSSLELGDSALYFCASSFGGSSYNSPLHFGNGTRLTVT.

CDR3 sequence reads: CACPETGPGANVLTF. The CDR3 nucleotides read TGTGCCTGCCCAGAGACAGGGCCTGGGGCCAACGTCCTGACTTTC. This chain uses TRBV30 with TRBJ2-6, with 7 positions matching TRBD1. The CDR3 loop spans 15 amino acids. With V trimmed by 6 bases and J by 2 bases, 7 bases remained unmatched. Germline loops: CDR1 GTSNPN, CDR2 SVGIG (reference sequence).

The genes are TRBV7-2 and TRBJ2-7; TRBD1 aligns across 7 bases. The CDR3 loop spans 13 amino acids. Germline V lookup: CDR1 SGHTA, CDR2 FQGNSA. The ends lost 5 bases at V and 3 bases at J; junction bases unmatched: 4. The CDR3 spells CASSPRQGYEQYF. The CDR3 coding sequence is TGTGCCAGCAGCCCAAGACAGGGCTACGAGCAGTACTTC.

The chain couples TRBV29-1 to TRBJ2-7; D possibly corresponds to TRBD1 (8 bases). Trimming took off 4 bases at V and 3 bases at J, with 13 bases between the two ends. This CDR3 is built from 13 residues. The germline gives CDR1 SQVTM, CDR2 ANQGSEA. The CDR3 nucleotides read TGCAGCGTTGTACAGGGGGGGGGCTACGAGCAGTACTTC. Its protein product is CSVVQGGGYEQYF.

The J gene is TRBJ1-1, the V gene TRBV6-6, with D perhaps matching TRBD1 (6 bases). The CDR3 totals 12 residues. In germline, CDR1 is MNHNY, CDR2 SVGAGI (reference sequence). Trimming shortened V by 6 bases and J by 6 bases, and 11 bases separated the two germline ends. DNA for the CDR3: TGTGCCAGCAGAGAGGGGGGGGCTGAAGCTTTCTTT. Translating it yields CASREGGAEAFF.

This chain's CDR3 is CAILKAGGSYNEQFF. The CDR3 DNA reads as TGTGCCATACTAAAAGCGGGGGGGTCTTACAATGAGCAGTTCTTC. This rearrangement joins TRBV6-5 to TRBJ2-1; TRBD2 agrees at 10 bases. The CDR3 loop spans 15 amino acids. J lost 4 bases, V lost 10 bases, and 10 bases had no gene match. The germline V gene encodes CDR1 MNHEY and CDR2 SVGAGI.